This T cell receptor (beta chain) stems from a study of blood T cell repertoires in COVID-19. Study information: In each case, the material was cDNA or gDNA derived from T cells, B-cell-depleted T cells, or PBMCs.

V was pared by 5 bases and J by 2 bases, with 10 bases between. This CDR3 region has 13 residues. The assay was immunoSEQ multiplex PCR, and TCRdb's table has in-frame clones only and misses some. The table has roughly 100,000 clones, 65% to 90% seen once. The sequenced sample consisted of peripheral blood. The receptor was derived from a man aged 50 to 60 with acute or convalescent COVID-19. This chain joins TRBV12-3 or TRBV12-4 and TRBJ2-7, with D possibly being TRBD2 (7 bases). The CDR3 loop is CASSAGGPYEQYF. The CDR3 DNA sequence: TGTGCCAGCAGTGCCGGGGGGCCCTACGAGCAGTACTTC.